The subject of this entry is one T cell receptor beta chain. Its antigen remains unknown. Per the germline V gene, CDR1 is SGHNT and CDR2 is YENEEA. The J segment lost 6 bases and the V segment lost 5 bases, leaving 6 bases of the junction unmatched. This CDR3 comprises 15 residues. The data originate from a study of chemoradiotherapy in HPV16-positive cancers. Libraries were prepared by immunoSEQ multiplex PCR; TCRdb keeps only in-frame clonotypes and omits some of them. The sample records over 8,000 clones, about 84% being singletons. Repertoires were sampled repeatedly during chemoradiotherapy. Whole-study findings and limits: For HPV16-positive patients, expanding HPV-responsive T cells associated with longer recurrence-free survival. The functional HPV-specific definition rests on just a couple of HPV16-positive patients.

This receptor was obtained from a human donor with HPV-associated anogenital cancer. J is TRBJ2-1 and V is TRBV11-3; 11 nucleotides match TRBD2. Material: blood, obtained from a patient who underwent chemoradiotherapy. CDR3 residues: CASSLTSGGLNEQFF. As DNA, the CDR3 is TGTGCCAGCAGCCTTACTAGCGGGGGACTCAATGAGCAGTTCTTC.